The 27 T cell receptor beta chains presented below share a single source sample, sequenced in a study of a mutant IDH1 vaccine in newly diagnosed glioma. Their cognate antigens are unknown. Regarding time point: week 47, end of study. The study gave 300 ug of mutant IDH1 20-mer peptide per vaccine dose, with topical imiquimod. Sequenced by immunoSEQ multiplex PCR; TCRdb stores in-frame clones only, minus some. The profile shows over 75,000 clones, about 81% of them singletons. Sample: PBMCs, taken from a glioma patient whose treatment included an IDH1 peptide vaccine. These receptors all come from a man between 40 and 49 years old with glioma.

The chain couples TRBV6-1 to TRBJ1-1, with D maybe TRBD1 (5 bases). V was cut by 2 bases and J by 0 bases, with 16 bases left in between. This CDR3 region has 17 residues. CDR1 and CDR2 (germline): MNHNS, SASEGT. The CDR3 loop reads CASSELILGAMNTEAFF. The CDR3 nucleotides are TGTGCCAGCAGTGAATTGATCCTTGGGGCTATGAACACTGAAGCTTTCTTT.

The genes are TRBV23-1 and TRBJ2-7; D gene uncertain. TRBV23-1 is placed among ORFs of uncertain function. Trimming removed 0 bases from V and 1 base from J, with 10 bases in between. CDR3 length: 15 amino acids. The CDR3 DNA reads TGCGCCAGCAGTCAATCGAGGAATAAGTCCTACGAGCAGTACTTC. Its protein is CASSQSRNKSYEQYF.

The chain recombines TRBV2 with TRBJ1-1; tentative D call: TRBD1 (5 bases). The CDR3 consists of 12 residues. Germline V gene data show CDR1 as SNHLY and CDR2 as FYNNEI. V lost 7 bases, J lost 10 bases, and 16 bases lay in between. As DNA, the CDR3 is TGTGCCAGCACTCGGGACGCGCTGTTAGCTTTCTTT. This encodes CASTRDALLAFF.

The rearrangement links TRBV6-4 to TRBJ2-3; 8 bases match TRBD1. Germline V CDR1 and CDR2: MRHNA, SNTAGT. With 2 bases clipped from V and 0 bases from J, the junction kept 1 base outside the gene matches. This CDR3 has 15 amino acids. The DNA for the CDR3 is TGTGCCAGCAGTGACGGACAGGGCAGCACAGATACGCAGTATTTT. Its protein is CASSDGQGSTDTQYF.

The V call is TRBV11-2, the J call TRBJ2-3, with 8 bases aligning to TRBD2. This CDR3 has 14 amino acids. CDR1 is SGHAT and CDR2 is FQNNGV in the germline V gene. V dropped 5 bases and J dropped 0; count of bases not matched to a gene: 1. CDR3 coding DNA: TGTGCCAGCAGCCGGGGGGGTAGCACAGATACGCAGTATTTT. Encoded protein: CASSRGGSTDTQYF.

The chain couples TRBV20-1 to TRBJ2-1; no clear D. Germline CDR1 and CDR2: DFQATT and SNEGSKA (reference sequence). The CDR3 totals 8 residues. V gave up 6 bases and J gave up 10 bases, with 4 bases separating them. The CDR3: CSALEQFF. In DNA, the CDR3 is TGCAGTGCACTAGAGCAGTTCTTC.

This clone was seen a handful of times. This chain joins TRBV29-1 and TRBJ1-5; D might be TRBD1 (6 bases). V lost 6 bases to trimming and J lost 0 bases, with 12 bases between them. The germline gives CDR1 SQVTM, CDR2 ANQGSEA. The CDR3 consists of 14 residues. The CDR3 spells CSVVGADSNQPQHF. The CDR3, as DNA: TGCAGCGTCGTGGGGGCAGATAGCAATCAGCCCCAGCATTTT.

The chain has TRBV21-1 and TRBJ2-7; no DNA check was done on the table's D call, TRBD1. TRBV21-1 is a pseudogene locus. The CDR3 totals 13 residues. This CDR3 is CASNPYRAYEQYF. The CDR3 nucleotides are TGTGCCAGTAACCCTTACAGAGCCTACGAGCAGTACTTC.

A few counts support this clone. V usage is TRBV6-5 and J usage is TRBJ1-5, with 7 bases fitting TRBD1. The CDR3 loop spans 15 amino acids. Per the germline V gene, CDR1 is MNHEY and CDR2 is SVGAGI. V was clipped by 5 bases and J by 2 bases; unmatched bases: 6. The CDR3: CASSRQGGGNQPQHF. The CDR3 region has the DNA TGTGCCAGCAGTAGACAGGGCGGTGGCAATCAGCCCCAGCATTTT.

V and J are TRBV27 and TRBJ2-3; 9 bases are shared with TRBD2. Germline CDR1 and CDR2: MNHEY and SMNVEV (reference sequence). The CDR3 has 18 residues. Trimming cost V 8 bases and J 1 base; bases outside gene matches: 16. The CDR3 loop is CASRPFASGMGGTDTQYF. In DNA form, the CDR3 reads TGTGCCAGCCGACCTTTCGCTAGCGGGATGGGGGGCACAGATACGCAGTATTTT.

The chain carries TRBV11-2 and TRBJ1-2; perhaps TRBD1 as D (5 bases). The length of the CDR3 is 13 residues. The V gene lost 7 bases and the J gene lost 8 bases, with 17 bases spanning the gap. Germline-derived CDR1 and CDR2 are SGHAT and FQNNGV. CDR3 sequence: CASTLGGTLGYTF. For the CDR3, the DNA is TGTGCCAGCACTTTGGGGGGGACTCTGGGCTACACCTTC.

The chain is built from TRBV4-2 and TRBJ1-2, with D hard to call. This CDR3 contains 16 residues. The V and J ends lost 0 bases and 4 bases respectively, with 15 bases between them. Looked up from germline, CDR1 is LGHNA and CDR2 is YNFKEQ. The CDR3 region is CASSQDPLVSLYGYTF. CDR3 nucleotide sequence: TGTGCCAGCAGCCAAGACCCGCTCGTGAGCCTCTATGGCTACACCTTC.

The V gene is TRBV11-1, the J gene TRBJ1-1; unclear D gene. This CDR3 contains 13 residues. Germline V lookup: CDR1 SGHAT, CDR2 FQDESV (reference sequence). Trimming pared 7 bases from V and 4 bases from J, leaving 13 bases between. The CDR3 nucleotides are TGTGCCAGCATAGGAGGGTCGAGCACTGAAGCTTTCTTT. As protein: CASIGGSSTEAFF.

V gene TRBV27 combines with J gene TRBJ2-1; D is unresolved. Trimming shortened V by 0 bases and J by 1 base, and 4 bases separated the two germline ends. From germline, CDR1 is MNHEY and CDR2 SMNVEV (reference sequence). This CDR3 is built from 14 residues. The DNA of the CDR3 is TGTGCCAGCAGTTTATCCATATCCTACAATGAGCAGTTCTTC. Translated, it gives CASSLSISYNEQFF.

The chain links TRBV5-5 to TRBJ1-5; D is ambiguous. With 4 bases removed from V and 0 bases from J, the gap between germline ends came to 17 bases. The CDR3 is made up of 17 amino acids. The V gene's germline CDR1 is SGHKS and CDR2 YYEKEE (reference sequence). CDR3: CASSPWAGSYSNQPQHF. The CDR3 nucleotides read TGTGCCAGCAGCCCCTGGGCGGGAAGCTATAGCAATCAGCCCCAGCATTTT.

V is TRBV4-2 and J is TRBJ2-6; D unresolved. Trimming stripped 1 base from V and 0 bases from J, with 7 bases between. There are 16 residues in the CDR3. CDR1 LGHNA and CDR2 YNFKEQ come from the germline V gene. CDR3 DNA sequence: TGTGCCAGCAGCCAAGTGTCCCTCTCTGGGGCCAACGTCCTGACTTTC. This sequence encodes CASSQVSLSGANVLTF.

This clone showed up just a few times. This chain uses TRBV10-3 with TRBJ1-5; the match to TRBD1 covers 8 bases. The J segment lost 5 bases and the V segment lost 8 bases, leaving 2 bases of the junction unmatched. The CDR3 is made up of 12 amino acids. CDR1 is ENHRY, CDR2 SYGVKD, per germline. CDR3 sequence: CAIGQGDQPQHF. The CDR3 DNA reads as TGTGCCATCGGACAGGGAGATCAGCCCCAGCATTTT.

This clone was detected only a few times. This CDR3 reads CASSDRVRTGELFF. The CDR3 DNA sequence: TGTGCCAGTAGTGACAGGGTTCGGACCGGGGAGCTGTTTTTT. V usage is TRBV19 and J usage is TRBJ2-2, with 7 bases fitting TRBD1. In germline, CDR1 is LNHDA, CDR2 SQIVND (reference sequence). The ends lost 5 bases at V and 5 bases at J; junction bases unmatched: 5. CDR3 length: 14 residues.

This chain uses TRBV5-1 with TRBJ2-3, with D possibly matching TRBD2 (6 bases). CDR3 length: 15 residues. CDR1 SGHRS and CDR2 YFSETQ come from the germline V gene. Trimming took 3 bases from V and 6 from J, leaving 17 bases between them. CDR3 in amino acids: CASSWRDPGGDTQYF. CDR3 sequence (DNA): TGCGCCAGCAGCTGGCGGGACCCCGGAGGGGATACGCAGTATTTT.

This clone came up once. The chain uses TRBV5-1 and TRBJ2-5, with TRBD1 matching 9 bases. The CDR3 has 15 amino acids. J lost 7 bases, V lost 2 bases, and 9 bases had no gene match. The germline V gene encodes CDR1 SGHRS and CDR2 YFSETQ. CDR3 region: CASSLDRGTYTTQYF. The DNA of the CDR3 is TGCGCCAGCAGCTTAGACAGGGGGACATATACGACCCAGTACTTC.

V is TRBV4-3 and J is TRBJ2-3, with D uncertain. Germline V gives CDR1 LGHNA, CDR2 YSLEER. The germline V and J ends were trimmed by 2 bases and 0 bases, with 18 bases remaining between them. The CDR3 has 18 amino acids. CDR3 amino acids: CASSQSALTGSSTDTQYF. CDR3 DNA: TGCGCCAGCAGCCAAAGCGCATTGACGGGCTCGAGCACAGATACGCAGTATTTT.

CDR3 coding DNA: TGTGCCAGCCGTTCGGGGAGGAGGGCGGGTTACAATGAGCAGTTCTTC. Its translation: CASRSGRRAGYNEQFF. The chain uses TRBV6-5 and TRBJ2-1; D is possibly TRBD2 (6 bases). Trimming took off 8 bases at V and 4 bases at J, with 21 bases between the two ends. This CDR3 comprises 16 residues. Germline V CDR1 and CDR2: MNHEY, SVGAGI.

The genes are TRBV14 and TRBJ1-1; the match to TRBD1 covers 9 bases. The CDR3 has 18 amino acids. Per germline, CDR1 SGHDN and CDR2 FVKESK. The trim removed 0 bases at V and 3 bases at J, leaving 11 bases unmatched. The CDR3 loop is CASSQESSGTGTDTEAFF. CDR3 coding DNA: TGTGCCAGCAGCCAAGAGTCCTCGGGGACAGGGACGGACACTGAAGCTTTCTTT.

The V gene is TRBV5-4, the J gene TRBJ2-1; 12 bases are a match to TRBD2. The CDR3 is 18 amino acids. Trimming took 4 bases from V and 0 from J; bases not matched to a gene: 8. The germline CDR1 and CDR2 sequences are SGHNT and YYREEE (reference sequence). This CDR3 is CASSPGLAGPVSYNEQFF. The CDR3 DNA sequence: TGTGCCAGCAGCCCGGGACTAGCGGGTCCTGTCTCCTACAATGAGCAGTTCTTC.

The chain has TRBV4-1 and TRBJ2-7; D call uncertain. This CDR3 spans 16 amino acids. Germline V gives CDR1 MGHRA, CDR2 YSYEKL. V was pared by 0 bases and J by 1 base, with 13 bases between. The chain's CDR3 is CASSQDVGGTSYEQYF. The CDR3 DNA follows: TGCGCCAGCAGCCAAGATGTTGGCGGTACATCCTACGAGCAGTACTTC.

V and J are TRBV5-1 and TRBJ1-2; D is uncertain. The CDR3 contains 15 residues. Germline V lookup: CDR1 SGHRS, CDR2 YFSETQ. V was cut by 0 bases and J by 4 bases, with 13 bases left in between. The CDR3, as DNA: TGCGCCAGCAGCTTGGCTAAGACGGGCCTCTATGGCTACACCTTC. Encoded protein: CASSLAKTGLYGYTF.

V is TRBV15 and J is TRBJ2-5, with 11 bases matching TRBD1. Germline CDR1 is LNHNV and CDR2 is YYDKDF (reference sequence). The V gene end was trimmed by 4 bases and the J gene end by 5 bases; junction bases not matched to a gene: 9. The CDR3 runs 16 residues. CDR3 residues: CATSIVGTGGRETQYF. CDR3 nucleotide sequence: TGTGCCACCAGCATTGTCGGGACAGGGGGTCGGGAGACCCAGTACTTC.